Presented here are 10 T cell receptor beta chains from one specimen sequenced in a study of T cells expressing NK-cell markers. TCRdb re-called the 5' RACE reads and shows each CDR3 protein once, DNA omitted. Listed are about 550,000 distinct CDR3 sequences; less than 4.5% falls within the top ten. Sample: blood T cells: a sorted CD56 or NKG2C T cell subset, CD4+ or CD8+ T cells, or bulk PBMC T cells (not recorded which). These receptors all come from a man between 18 and 29 years old in good health.

The chain joins TRBV12-3 or TRBV12-4 to TRBJ2-7; TCRdb's D gene call, TRBD2, goes unchecked for lack of DNA. This CDR3 spans 14 amino acids. CDR3 sequence reads: CATAESGRSYEQYF.

This sequence joins TRBV7-9 and TRBJ2-1; TCRdb proposes TRBD2, but this gene call is untestable without DNA. The germline V gene encodes CDR1 SEHNR and CDR2 FQNEAQ (reference sequence). The CDR3 sequence is 14 residues long. The chain's CDR3 is CASSLDGGRPFQFF.

The CDR3 is CSVEWGRGEKETQYF. The chain joins TRBV29-1 to TRBJ2-5; checking the TCRdb D call of TRBD2 is not possible without DNA. This CDR3 is built from 15 residues. CDR1 is SQVTM, CDR2 ANQGSEA, per germline.

This sequence joins TRBV5-1 and TRBJ2-1. From germline, CDR1 is SGHRS and CDR2 YFSETQ. The CDR3 length is 15 residues. The chain's CDR3 is CASSFSAGAHNEQFF. The whole variable domain, remainder taken from reference TRBV5-1 and TRBJ2-1, is KAGVTQTPRYLIKTRGQQVTLSCSPISGHRSVSWYQQTPGQGLQFLFEYFSETQRNKGNFPGRFSGRQFSNSRSEMNVSTLELGDSALYLCASSFSAGAHNEQFFGPGTRLTVL.

This chain connects TRBV20-1 to TRBJ2-7; the TRBD2 assignment by TCRdb is unverifiable without DNA. Germline V CDR1 and CDR2: DFQATT, SNEGSKA (reference sequence). The CDR3 totals 16 residues. CDR3 sequence: CSAPAPTWDYSYEQYF.

The chain uses TRBV28 and TRBJ2-7; TCRdb's assignment of TRBD2 cannot be checked, as there is no DNA. There are 14 residues in the CDR3. Germline-derived CDR1 and CDR2 are MDHEN and SYDVKM. The CDR3 sequence: CASTQGLAGGEQYF.

The chain couples TRBV27 to TRBJ2-3; TCRdb's D gene call, TRBD2, goes unchecked for lack of DNA. Germline assignment: CDR1 MNHEY and CDR2 SMNVEV (reference sequence). CDR3 length: 16 amino acids. CDR3: CASSLSLAGGSRTQYF.

The rearrangement links TRBV12-3 or TRBV12-4 to TRBJ1-5; there is no DNA to check the TCRdb D call of TRBD1. The CDR3 covers 17 residues. The CDR3 reads CASSLGQGWLGNQPQHF.

This chain joins TRBV7-9 and TRBJ2-7; TCRdb designates TRBD1, a call that cannot be tested without DNA. There are 15 residues in the CDR3. CDR1 and CDR2 from the germline V gene are SEHNR and FQNEAQ (reference sequence). The CDR3 spells CASSPTASGTTRQYF. Full variable domain (remainder filled in from reference TRBV7-9 and TRBJ2-7): DTGVSQNPRHKITKRGQNVTFRCDPISEHNRLYWYRQTLGQGPEFLTYFQNEAQLEKSRLLSDRFSAERPKGSFSTLEIQRTEQGDSAMYLCASSPTASGTTRQYFGPGTRLTVT.

This sequence joins TRBV12-3 or TRBV12-4 and TRBJ2-7. The CDR3 has 12 amino acids. CDR3 residues: CASSQPAAEQYF.